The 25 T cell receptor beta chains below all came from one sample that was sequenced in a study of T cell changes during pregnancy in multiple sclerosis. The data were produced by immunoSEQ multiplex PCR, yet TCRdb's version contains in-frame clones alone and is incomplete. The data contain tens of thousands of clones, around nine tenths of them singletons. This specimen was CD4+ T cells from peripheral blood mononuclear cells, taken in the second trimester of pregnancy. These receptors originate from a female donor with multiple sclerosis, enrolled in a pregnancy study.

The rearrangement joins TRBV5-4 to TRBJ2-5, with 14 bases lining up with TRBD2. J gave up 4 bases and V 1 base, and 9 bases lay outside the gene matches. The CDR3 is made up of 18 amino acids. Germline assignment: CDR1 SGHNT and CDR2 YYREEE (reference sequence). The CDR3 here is CASSLLGTSGSGAETQYF. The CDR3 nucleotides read TGTGCCAGCAGCTTGTTAGGGACTAGCGGGAGTGGGGCAGAGACCCAGTACTTC.

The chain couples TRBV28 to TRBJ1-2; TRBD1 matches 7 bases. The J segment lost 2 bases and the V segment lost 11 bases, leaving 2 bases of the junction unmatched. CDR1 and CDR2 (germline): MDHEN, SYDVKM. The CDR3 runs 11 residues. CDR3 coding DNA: TGTGCCGAGGGGGCAAACTATGGCTACACCTTC. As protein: CAEGANYGYTF.

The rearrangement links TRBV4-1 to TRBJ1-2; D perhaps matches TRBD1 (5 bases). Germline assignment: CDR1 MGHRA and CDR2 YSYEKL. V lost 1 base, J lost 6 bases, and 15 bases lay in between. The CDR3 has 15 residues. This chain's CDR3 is CASSQGGTRVHGYTF. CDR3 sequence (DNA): TGCGCCAGCAGCCAAGGGGGAACCAGGGTTCATGGCTACACCTTC.

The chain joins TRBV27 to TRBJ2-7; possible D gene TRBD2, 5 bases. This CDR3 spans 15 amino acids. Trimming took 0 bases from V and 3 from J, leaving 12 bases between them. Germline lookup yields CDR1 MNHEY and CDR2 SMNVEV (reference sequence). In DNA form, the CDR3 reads TGTGCCAGCAGTTTATCCAGGAACCGGGGCTACGAGCAGTACTTC. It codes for CASSLSRNRGYEQYF.

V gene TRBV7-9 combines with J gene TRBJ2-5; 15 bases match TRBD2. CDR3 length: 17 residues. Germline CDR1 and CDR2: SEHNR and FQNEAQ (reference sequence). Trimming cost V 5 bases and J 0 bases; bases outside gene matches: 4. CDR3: CASSPGLAGGYQETQYF. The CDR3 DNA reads TGTGCCAGCAGCCCAGGACTAGCGGGAGGGTACCAAGAGACCCAGTACTTC.

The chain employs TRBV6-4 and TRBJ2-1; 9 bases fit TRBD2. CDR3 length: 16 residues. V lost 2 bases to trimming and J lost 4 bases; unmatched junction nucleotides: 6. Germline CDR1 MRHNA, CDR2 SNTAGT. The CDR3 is CASSDGTSRLYNEQFF. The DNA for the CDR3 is TGTGCCAGCAGTGACGGGACTAGCCGCCTTTACAATGAGCAGTTCTTC.

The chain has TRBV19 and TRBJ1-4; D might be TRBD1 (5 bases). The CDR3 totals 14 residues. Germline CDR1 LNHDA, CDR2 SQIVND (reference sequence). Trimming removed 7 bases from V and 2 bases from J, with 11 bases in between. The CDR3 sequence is CASKRGNTNEKLFF. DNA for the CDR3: TGTGCCAGTAAAAGGGGCAACACTAATGAAAAACTGTTTTTT.

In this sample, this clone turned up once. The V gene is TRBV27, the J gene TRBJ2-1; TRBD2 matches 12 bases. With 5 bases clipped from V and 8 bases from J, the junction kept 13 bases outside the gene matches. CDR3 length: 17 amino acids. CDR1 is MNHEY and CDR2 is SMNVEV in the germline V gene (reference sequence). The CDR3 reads CASSTPLGTSGRHEQFF. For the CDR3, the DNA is TGTGCCAGCAGTACCCCCCTGGGAACTAGCGGGAGGCATGAGCAGTTCTTC.

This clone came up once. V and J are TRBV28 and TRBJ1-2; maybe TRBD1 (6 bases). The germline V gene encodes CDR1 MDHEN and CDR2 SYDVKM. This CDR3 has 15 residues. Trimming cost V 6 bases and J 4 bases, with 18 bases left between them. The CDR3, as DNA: TGTGCCAGCAGCCAGAGGGGGGGCGCCCGCTATGGCTACACCTTC. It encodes CASSQRGGARYGYTF.

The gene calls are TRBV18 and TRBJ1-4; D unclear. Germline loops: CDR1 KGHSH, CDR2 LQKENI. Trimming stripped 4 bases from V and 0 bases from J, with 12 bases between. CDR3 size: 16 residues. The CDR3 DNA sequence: TGTGCCAGCTCACTGGGTGTGGGCTCAACTAATGAAAAACTGTTTTTT. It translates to CASSLGVGSTNEKLFF.

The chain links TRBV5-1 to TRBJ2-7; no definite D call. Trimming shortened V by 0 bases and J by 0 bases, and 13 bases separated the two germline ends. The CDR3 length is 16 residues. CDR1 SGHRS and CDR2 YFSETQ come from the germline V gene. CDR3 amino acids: CASSLVAGQSSYEQYF. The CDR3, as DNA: TGCGCCAGCAGCTTGGTCGCAGGTCAGAGCTCCTACGAGCAGTACTTC.

The CDR3 spells CASSASRGFSYNEQFF. CDR3 nucleotide sequence: TGTGCCAGCAGCGCCTCCCGGGGGTTCTCCTACAATGAGCAGTTCTTC. The gene calls are TRBV7-2 and TRBJ2-1; D possibly corresponds to TRBD2 (6 bases). V dropped 5 bases and J dropped 0 bases, with 14 bases sitting between them. The CDR3 sequence is 16 residues long. Germline CDR1 reads SGHTA; CDR2 reads FQGNSA. The full variable domain, its missing parts supplied by reference TRBV7-2 and TRBJ2-1, is GAGVSQSPSNKVTEKGKDVELRCDPISGHTALYWYRQSLGQGLEFLIYFQGNSAPDKSGLPSDRFSAERTGGSVSTLTIQRTQQEDSAVYLCASSASRGFSYNEQFFGPGTRLTVL.

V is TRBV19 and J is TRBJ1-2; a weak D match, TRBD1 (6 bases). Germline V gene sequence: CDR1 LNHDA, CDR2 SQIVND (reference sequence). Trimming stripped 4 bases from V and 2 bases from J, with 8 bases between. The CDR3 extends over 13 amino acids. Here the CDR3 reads CASSTQGNYGYTF. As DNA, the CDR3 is TGTGCCAGTAGTACCCAGGGGAACTATGGCTACACCTTC.

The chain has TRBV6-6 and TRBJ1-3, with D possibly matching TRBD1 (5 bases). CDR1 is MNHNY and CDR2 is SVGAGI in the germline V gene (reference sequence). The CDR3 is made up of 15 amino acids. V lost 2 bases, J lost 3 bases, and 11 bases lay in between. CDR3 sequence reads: CASSYGGENGNTIYF. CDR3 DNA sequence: TGTGCCAGCAGTTACGGGGGGGAGAATGGAAACACCATATATTTT.

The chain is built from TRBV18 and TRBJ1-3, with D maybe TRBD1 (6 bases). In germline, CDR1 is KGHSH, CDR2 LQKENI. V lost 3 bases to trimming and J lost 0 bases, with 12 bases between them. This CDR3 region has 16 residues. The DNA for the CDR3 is TGTGCCAGCTCACCTACCGGGACACTCTCTGGAAACACCATATATTTT. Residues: CASSPTGTLSGNTIYF.

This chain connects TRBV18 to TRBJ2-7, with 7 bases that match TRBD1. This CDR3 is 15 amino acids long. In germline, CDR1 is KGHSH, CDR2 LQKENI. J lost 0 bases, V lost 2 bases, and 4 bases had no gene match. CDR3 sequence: CASSPFRDSSYEQYF. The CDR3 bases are TGTGCCAGCTCACCATTCCGGGACAGCTCCTACGAGCAGTACTTC.

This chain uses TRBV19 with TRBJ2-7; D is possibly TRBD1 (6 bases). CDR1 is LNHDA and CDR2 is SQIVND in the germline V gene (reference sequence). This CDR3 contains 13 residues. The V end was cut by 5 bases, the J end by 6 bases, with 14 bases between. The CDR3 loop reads CASSESQGSEQYF. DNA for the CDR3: TGTGCCAGTAGTGAATCACAGGGTTCCGAGCAGTACTTC.

The CDR3 DNA reads as TGTGCCACCCGTTTTCTAAGTGGCTATGGCTACACCTTC. Its protein is CATRFLSGYGYTF. The chain uses TRBV19 and TRBJ1-2; D unclear. V lost 10 bases, J lost 4 bases, and 16 bases lay in between. The CDR3 is 13 amino acids. Germline loops: CDR1 LNHDA, CDR2 SQIVND (reference sequence).

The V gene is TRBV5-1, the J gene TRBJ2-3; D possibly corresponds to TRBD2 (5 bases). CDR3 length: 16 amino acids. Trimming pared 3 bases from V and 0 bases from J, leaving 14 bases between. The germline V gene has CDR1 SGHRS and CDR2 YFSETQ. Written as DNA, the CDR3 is TGCGCCAGCAGCTCTTTTGAACTAGGGAGCACAGATACGCAGTATTTT. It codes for CASSSFELGSTDTQYF.

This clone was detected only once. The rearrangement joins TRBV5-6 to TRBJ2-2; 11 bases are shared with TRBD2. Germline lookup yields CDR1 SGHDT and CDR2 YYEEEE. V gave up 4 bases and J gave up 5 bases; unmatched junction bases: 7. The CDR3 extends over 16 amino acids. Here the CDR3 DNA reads TGTGCCAGCAGCGACATAGCGGGAGGGTGGACCGGGGAGCTGTTTTTT. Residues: CASSDIAGGWTGELFF.

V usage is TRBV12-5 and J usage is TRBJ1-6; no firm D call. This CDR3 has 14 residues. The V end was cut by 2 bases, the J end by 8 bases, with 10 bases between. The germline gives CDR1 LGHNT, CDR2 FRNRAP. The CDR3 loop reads CASGLTRLDSPLHF. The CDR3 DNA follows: TGTGCTAGTGGTTTGACTAGACTCGATTCACCCCTCCACTTT.

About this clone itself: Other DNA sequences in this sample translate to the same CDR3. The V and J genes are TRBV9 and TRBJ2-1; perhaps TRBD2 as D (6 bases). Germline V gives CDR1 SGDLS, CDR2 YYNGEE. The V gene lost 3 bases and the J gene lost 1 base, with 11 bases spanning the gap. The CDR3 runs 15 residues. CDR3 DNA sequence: TGTGCCAGCAGCGCGACGGGGGTTTCCTACAATGAGCAGTTCTTC. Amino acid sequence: CASSATGVSYNEQFF.

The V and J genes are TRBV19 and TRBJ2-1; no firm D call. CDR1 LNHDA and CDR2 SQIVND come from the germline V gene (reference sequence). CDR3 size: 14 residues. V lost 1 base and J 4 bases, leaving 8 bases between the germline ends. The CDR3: CASSIVGLYNEQFF. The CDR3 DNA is TGTGCCAGTAGTATAGTGGGCCTATACAATGAGCAGTTCTTC.

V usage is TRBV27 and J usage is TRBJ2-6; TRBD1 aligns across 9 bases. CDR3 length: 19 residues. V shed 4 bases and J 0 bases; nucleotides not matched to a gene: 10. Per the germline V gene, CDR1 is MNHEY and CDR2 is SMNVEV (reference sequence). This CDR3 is CASSSGTGTYGSGANVLTF. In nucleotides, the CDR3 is TGTGCCAGCAGTTCCGGGACAGGGACCTACGGCTCTGGGGCCAACGTCCTGACTTTC.

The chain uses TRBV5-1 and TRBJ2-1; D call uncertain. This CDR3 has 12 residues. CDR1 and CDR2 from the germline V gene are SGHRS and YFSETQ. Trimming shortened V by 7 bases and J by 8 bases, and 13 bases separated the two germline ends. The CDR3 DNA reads TGCGCCAGCGCCCATCCCAGCGATGAGCAGTTCTTC. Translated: CASAHPSDEQFF.